A few counts support the clone carrying this T cell receptor beta chain. Its cognate antigen is unknown. This record comes from a study of T-cell memory formation after mild COVID-19. Whole-study context: TCR clusters were mostly donor specific.

General observations from the study: Some SARS-CoV-2-responding clones were already detected in memory before infection. For second-wave clones that peaked at day 37, SARS-CoV-2 specificity went unverified.

A 5'RACE reaction primed in the constant segment made cDNA libraries of TCR alpha and TCR beta, and these carried sample barcodes and UMIs. TCRdb re-called the 5' RACE reads with MiXCR, one entry per CDR3 protein. The sample records approximately 150,000 distinct CDR3 sequences, about 5.5% being singletons. The sample comprised PBMCs or a T cell subset sorted from them (not recorded which). The origin of this receptor is an adult woman who had mild COVID-19 (a few samples of this study predate the infection). Cell type and time point are not known.

For the CDR3, the DNA is TGTGCCAGCAGCCGAAGTCACAGGGCCGATGGCTACACCTTC. Translation gives CASSRSHRADGYTF. The V and J genes are TRBV3-1 and TRBJ1-2; TRBD1 might be the D (6 bases). Trimming took 4 bases from V and 6 from J, leaving 15 bases between them. The CDR3 contains 14 residues. Germline loops: CDR1 LGHDT, CDR2 YNNKEL (reference sequence).